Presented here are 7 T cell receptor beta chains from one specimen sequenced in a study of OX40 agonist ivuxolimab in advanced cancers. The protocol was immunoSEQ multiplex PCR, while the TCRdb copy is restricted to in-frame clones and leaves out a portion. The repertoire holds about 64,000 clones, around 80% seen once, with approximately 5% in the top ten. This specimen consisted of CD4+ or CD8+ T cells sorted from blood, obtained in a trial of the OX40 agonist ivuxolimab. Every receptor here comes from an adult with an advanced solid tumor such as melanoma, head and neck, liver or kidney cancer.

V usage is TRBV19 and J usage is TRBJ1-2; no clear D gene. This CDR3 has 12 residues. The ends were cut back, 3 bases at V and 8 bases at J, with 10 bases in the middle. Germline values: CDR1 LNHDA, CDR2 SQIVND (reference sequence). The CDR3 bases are TGTGCCAGTAGTATGCAAGGGAAGGGCTACACCTTC. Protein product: CASSMQGKGYTF.

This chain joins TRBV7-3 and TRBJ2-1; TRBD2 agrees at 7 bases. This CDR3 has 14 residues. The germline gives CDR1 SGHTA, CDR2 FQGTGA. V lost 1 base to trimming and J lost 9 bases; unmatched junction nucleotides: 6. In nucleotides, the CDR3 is TGTGCCAGCAGCTTAAGGGGGAGGGTTAGTGAGCAGTTCTTC. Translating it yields CASSLRGRVSEQFF.

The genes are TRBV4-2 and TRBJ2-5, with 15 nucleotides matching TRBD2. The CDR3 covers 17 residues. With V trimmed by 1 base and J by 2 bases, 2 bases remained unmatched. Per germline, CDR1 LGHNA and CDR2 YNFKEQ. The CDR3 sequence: CASSQVGLAGGQETQYF. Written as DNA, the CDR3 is TGTGCCAGCAGCCAAGTAGGACTAGCGGGGGGGCAAGAGACCCAGTACTTC.

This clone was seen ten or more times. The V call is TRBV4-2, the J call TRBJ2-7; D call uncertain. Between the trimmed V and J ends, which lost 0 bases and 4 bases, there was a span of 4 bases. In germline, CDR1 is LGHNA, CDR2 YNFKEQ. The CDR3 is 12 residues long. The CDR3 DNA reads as TGTGCCAGCAGCCAAGATCGGTACGAGCAGTACTTC. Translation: CASSQDRYEQYF.

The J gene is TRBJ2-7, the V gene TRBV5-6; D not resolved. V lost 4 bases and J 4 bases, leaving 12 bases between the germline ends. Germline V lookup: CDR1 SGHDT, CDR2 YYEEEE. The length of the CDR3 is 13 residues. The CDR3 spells CASSRPAVYEQYF. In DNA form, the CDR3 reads TGTGCCAGCAGCCGACCGGCAGTTTACGAGCAGTACTTC.

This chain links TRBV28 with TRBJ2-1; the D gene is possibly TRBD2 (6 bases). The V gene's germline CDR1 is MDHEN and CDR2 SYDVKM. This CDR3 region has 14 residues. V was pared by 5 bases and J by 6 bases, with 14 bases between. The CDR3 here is CASSPGSGGNEQFF. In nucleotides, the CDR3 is TGTGCCAGCAGTCCCGGGAGTGGGGGCAATGAGCAGTTCTTC.

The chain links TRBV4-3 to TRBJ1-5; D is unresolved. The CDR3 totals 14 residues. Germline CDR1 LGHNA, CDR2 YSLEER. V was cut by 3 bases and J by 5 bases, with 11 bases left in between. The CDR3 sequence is CASSQDGSHQPQHF. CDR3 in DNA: TGCGCCAGCAGCCAGGACGGTTCCCATCAGCCCCAGCATTTT.